Presented here are 20 T cell receptor beta chains from one specimen sequenced in a study of CD8+CD57+ T cells in acquired aplastic anemia. Profiling that covered TCR beta VDJ and CDR3 relied on genomic DNA as its template. Via MiXCR, TCRdb re-called the reads, giving one row per CDR3 protein. The table includes roughly 150,000 distinct CDR3 sequences, roughly 45% detected once. Selection for sequencing was limited to patients who had shown CD8+CD57+ cell expansion by flow cytometry. What was sequenced was sorted CD4+, CD8+, or CD8+CD57+ T cells (not recorded which) from PBMCs. These receptors were obtained from a human donor with aplastic anemia.

This clonotype was detected many times. The chain joins TRBV19 to TRBJ2-5; TRBD2 matches at 9 bases. Germline values: CDR1 LNHDA, CDR2 SQIVND (reference sequence). The CDR3 loop spans 14 amino acids. Unmatched junction bases numbered 3, after V lost 5 bases and J lost 2 bases. The CDR3 nucleotides are TGTGCCAGTAGTCTGACTAGCGGACAAGAGACCCAGTACTTC. Its protein is CASSLTSGQETQYF.

The J gene is TRBJ2-7, the V gene TRBV25-1, with 8 bases matching TRBD1. The CDR3 has 15 amino acids. V trimming: 3 bases; J trimming: 3 bases; junction bases outside the gene matches: 7. The germline CDR1 and CDR2 sequences are MGHDK and SYGVNS. CDR3 DNA: TGTGCCAGCAGTGACCCCGACAGGGGCGGCTACGAGCAGTACTTC. Residues: CASSDPDRGGYEQYF.

This clonotype was counted a few times. This may come from a read error, since a much larger clone is one base off. The gene calls are TRBV5-1 and TRBJ1-3; perhaps TRBD1 as D (5 bases). With 4 bases removed from V and 6 bases from J, the gap between germline ends came to 17 bases. Per the germline V gene, CDR1 is SGHRS and CDR2 is YFSETQ. The CDR3 has 15 residues. The DNA of the CDR3 is TGCGCCAGCAGCGGTACAGGAGGCCCTGAAAACACCATATATTTT. Translation gives CASSGTGGPENTIYF.

The count of this clonotype is one. This chain connects TRBV5-1 to TRBJ2-7, with 7 bases matching TRBD1. The CDR3 sequence is 14 residues long. With V trimmed by 2 bases and J by 3 bases, 5 bases remained unmatched. Germline V CDR1 and CDR2: SGHRS, YFSETQ. CDR3 in amino acids: CASSFRDSIYEQYF. CDR3 nucleotides: TGCGCCAGCAGCTTCCGGGACAGCATCTACGAGCAGTACTTC.

V and J are TRBV10-3 and TRBJ2-3; 7 nucleotides agree with TRBD2. This CDR3 region has 12 residues. V shed 6 bases, J shed 7 bases, and the junction held 4 bases outside the gene matches. CDR1 and CDR2 (germline): ENHRY, SYGVKD. The CDR3: CAISGTNHTQYF. The CDR3 DNA sequence: TGTGCCATCAGCGGGACTAATCATACGCAGTATTTT.

This clonotype showed up just a few times. V is TRBV19 and J is TRBJ1-2, with TRBD1 identical over 9 bases. Germline assignment: CDR1 LNHDA and CDR2 SQIVND (reference sequence). With 2 bases clipped from V and 4 bases from J, the junction kept 2 bases outside the gene matches. The CDR3 has 14 residues. The CDR3 nucleotides read TGTGCCAGTAGTATACCGGGACAGGGCTATGGCTACACCTTC. This sequence encodes CASSIPGQGYGYTF. Full variable domain (rest looked up from reference TRBV19 and TRBJ1-2): DGGITQSPKYLFRKEGQNVTLSCEQNLNHDAMYWYRQDPGQGLRLIYYSQIVNDFQKGDIAEGYSVSREKKESFPLTVTSAQKNPTAFYLCASSIPGQGYGYTFGSGTRLTVV.

In the case of this clonotype: At one boundary the junction diverges from the germline segment, which might be a read error. The DNA for the CDR3 is TGTGCCAGCAGGTCGACAGGGTCTGGCTACACCTTC. This encodes CASRSTGSGYTF. The chain couples TRBV10-2 to TRBJ1-2, with 7 bases lining up with TRBD1. CDR3 length equals 12 residues. CDR1 is WSHSY, CDR2 SAAADI, per germline.

There are many counts of this clonotype. An end of the junction differs from the germline gene, which may be a read error. V is TRBV11-2 and J is TRBJ2-7, with TRBD2 as a possible D gene (6 bases). The CDR3 contains 13 residues. Germline V gene lookup returns CDR1 SGHAT and CDR2 FQNNGV. CDR3 coding DNA: TGCGCCAGCAGCTTGTCGGGGGCCTACGAGCAGTACTTC. Amino acid sequence: CASSLSGAYEQYF.

This chain joins TRBV4-3 and TRBJ1-1; D possibly corresponds to TRBD1 (6 bases). Germline V CDR1 and CDR2: LGHNA, YSLEER. Trimming stripped 3 bases from V and 5 bases from J, with 10 bases between. This CDR3 is built from 13 residues. The CDR3 region is CASSHRTATEAFF. CDR3 DNA sequence: TGCGCCAGCAGCCACCGGACAGCGACTGAAGCTTTCTTT.

The rearrangement uses TRBV10-3 and TRBJ1-2, with 8 nucleotides matching TRBD1. The germline V gene has CDR1 ENHRY and CDR2 SYGVKD. The CDR3 has 13 amino acids. Trimming took 6 bases from V and 8 from J; bases not matched to a gene: 8. The CDR3 region has the DNA TGTGCCATCAGGGGGGACAGGTCTTCAGGCTACACCTTC. Its translation: CAIRGDRSSGYTF.

The chain recombines TRBV2 with TRBJ1-2, with a tentative D call TRBD1 (5 bases). Trimming shortened V by 8 bases and J by 6 bases, and 10 bases separated the two germline ends. The germline V gene encodes CDR1 SNHLY and CDR2 FYNNEI. This CDR3 comprises 11 residues. CDR3 sequence (DNA): TGTGCCAGCCAGGGTCAGGATGGCTACACCTTC. This encodes CASQGQDGYTF.

This clonotype was found a few times. The chain combines TRBV2 with TRBJ1-1, with D uncertain. Trimming removed 2 bases from V and 10 bases from J, with 17 bases in between. CDR3 length: 14 amino acids. Germline lookup yields CDR1 SNHLY and CDR2 FYNNEI. DNA of the CDR3: TGTGCCAGCAGTGAACGTGGAGGGCCTCAAGGAGCTTTCTTT. The encoded protein is CASSERGGPQGAFF.

In its sample, this clonotype was seen a few times. This chain uses TRBV6-1 with TRBJ2-1, with 8 bases matching TRBD2. Germline CDR1 and CDR2: MNHNS and SASEGT. The CDR3 sequence is 15 residues long. Germline trimming cut 1 base from V and 5 bases from J; bases unmatched to any gene: 4. Written as DNA, the CDR3 is TGTGCCAGCAGTGAAGGACCAGCGGGAGACAATGAGCAGTTCTTC. Translating gives CASSEGPAGDNEQFF.

The chain is built from TRBV25-1 and TRBJ2-7; possibly TRBD1 or TRBD2 for D (6 bases each). The germline V and J ends were trimmed by 4 bases and 5 bases, with 9 bases remaining between them. Germline V gene lookup returns CDR1 MGHDK and CDR2 SYGVNS. The CDR3 is made up of 12 amino acids. The CDR3 DNA reads as TGTGCCAGCAGTGGGGGGGCGAACGAGCAGTACTTC. Translating gives CASSGGANEQYF.

The chain recombines TRBV29-1 with TRBJ2-7; 7 nucleotides match TRBD1. The germline gives CDR1 SQVTM, CDR2 ANQGSEA. Losses at the gene ends were 3 bases for V and 9 bases for J; bases not matched to a gene: 8. CDR3 length equals 12 residues. The CDR3 reads CSVDDVGGGQYF. As DNA, the CDR3 is TGCAGCGTTGACGATGTAGGGGGCGGGCAGTACTTC.

This clonotype showed up many times. The chain is built from TRBV15 and TRBJ2-1; D unresolved. V lost 1 base and J 8 bases, leaving 6 bases between the germline ends. CDR3 length equals 12 residues. The germline V gene has CDR1 LNHNV and CDR2 YYDKDF (reference sequence). CDR3 nucleotides: TGTGCCACCAGCAGAGGTCAAGATGAGCAGTTCTTC. Translation gives CATSRGQDEQFF.

Details on this clonotype: In this CDR3 the conserved last residue, phenylalanine or tryptophan, is missing, so a read error is likely. Because the CDR3's place on the DNA is in doubt, the DNA is left out and the CDR3 is given as listed by TCRdb. V is TRBV19 and J is TRBJ1-4. Germline V gene lookup returns CDR1 LNHDA and CDR2 SQIVND (reference sequence). The CDR3 is 10 amino acids long, termini counted. This chain's CDR3 is CASSTRLAGR.

This clonotype was counted many times. The chain carries TRBV5-4 and TRBJ2-2; D unresolved. CDR3 length equals 12 residues. Trimming stripped 9 bases from V and 6 bases from J, with 12 bases between. Germline CDR1 and CDR2: SGHNT and YYREEE (reference sequence). This CDR3 reads CATRNQSGELFF. The CDR3 nucleotides read TGTGCCACCCGAAACCAGTCCGGGGAGCTGTTTTTT. The full variable domain, in which reference TRBV5-4 and TRBJ2-2 provide the parts outside the CDR3, is ETGVTQSPTHLIKTRGQQVTLRCSSQSGHNTVSWYQQALGQGPQFIFQYYREEENGRGNFPPRFSGLQFPNYSSELNVNALELDDSALYLCATRNQSGELFFGEGSRLTVL.

The sample holds many counts of this clonotype. The rearrangement joins TRBV4-3 to TRBJ2-1, with D unclear. The CDR3 extends over 15 amino acids. Germline lookup yields CDR1 LGHNA and CDR2 YSLEER. Trimming cost V 6 bases and J 3 bases, with 15 bases left between them. The DNA of the CDR3 is TGCGCCAGCAGGTCACCAGGAGCAGGCTACAATGAGCAGTTCTTC. This translates into CASRSPGAGYNEQFF.

The chain joins TRBV24-1 to TRBJ1-2; 9 bases match TRBD1. Trimming took 7 bases from V and 8 from J; bases not matched to a gene: 13. There are 15 residues in the CDR3. Germline-derived CDR1 and CDR2 are KGHDR and SFDVKD. The CDR3 is CATRDRGDIREGYTF. The CDR3 coding sequence is TGTGCCACCAGGGACAGGGGAGACATAAGAGAAGGCTACACCTTC.